This entry lists 17 T cell receptor beta chains sequenced from one sample in a study of T cell changes during pregnancy in multiple sclerosis. Assay: immunoSEQ multiplex PCR; the TCRdb copy retains only in-frame clones and omits some. This repertoire shows some 60,000 clones, 75% to 95% found once; its top ten account for more than 2%. The sequenced sample was peripheral blood, obtained in the first trimester of pregnancy. The receptors come from a female donor in good health, enrolled as a control in a pregnancy study.

The count of this clone is one. V usage is TRBV5-4 and J usage is TRBJ2-5; TRBD2 agrees at 10 bases. This CDR3 contains 14 residues. V lost 5 bases, J lost 6 bases, and 7 bases stayed unmatched. Germline loops: CDR1 SGHNT, CDR2 YYREEE (reference sequence). The CDR3 spells CASRSSGSRKTQYF. In DNA, the CDR3 is TGTGCCAGCAGATCTAGCGGGAGCAGGAAGACCCAGTACTTC.

The V call is TRBV28, the J call TRBJ2-7; TRBD2 aligns across 11 bases. Germline trimming cut 6 bases from V and 3 bases from J; bases unmatched to any gene: 4. This CDR3 is 14 amino acids long. Germline CDR1 MDHEN, CDR2 SYDVKM. CDR3 loop: CASRPLAGGYEQYF. The CDR3 DNA follows: TGTGCCAGCAGGCCTCTAGCGGGAGGCTACGAGCAGTACTTC.

The rearrangement uses TRBV2 and TRBJ2-1; D ambiguous. Trimming took off 1 base at V and 0 bases at J, with 10 bases between the two ends. This CDR3 contains 16 residues. Germline loops: CDR1 SNHLY, CDR2 FYNNEI. As DNA, the CDR3 is TGTGCCAGCAGTGAAGGCTCGGAGAGCTCCTACAATGAGCAGTTCTTC. Translated, it gives CASSEGSESSYNEQFF.

This clone was seen repeatedly, ten times or more. V gene TRBV4-1 combines with J gene TRBJ1-1, with no clear D. CDR3 length: 17 amino acids. Between the trimmed V and J ends, which lost 0 bases and 10 bases, there was a span of 24 bases. The germline V gene encodes CDR1 MGHRA and CDR2 YSYEKL. CDR3: CASSQDRDPGAPLGAFF. Here the CDR3 DNA reads TGCGCCAGCAGCCAAGATCGAGACCCTGGAGCCCCTTTGGGAGCTTTCTTT.

The chain joins TRBV7-8 to TRBJ2-7, with a tentative D call TRBD2 (7 bases). The CDR3 extends over 17 amino acids. The germline CDR1 and CDR2 sequences are SGHVS and FQNEAQ. The germline V and J ends were trimmed by 5 bases and 3 bases, with 23 bases remaining between them. The CDR3 is CASSGTGAGEGYYEQYF. The CDR3 region has the DNA TGTGCCAGCAGCGGGACGGGGGCGGGAGAAGGGTACTACGAGCAGTACTTC.

Only one count was recorded for this clone. V is TRBV5-6 and J is TRBJ2-3, with D maybe TRBD1 (6 bases). Germline values: CDR1 SGHDT, CDR2 YYEEEE. The V gene lost 4 bases and the J gene lost 2 bases, with 17 bases spanning the gap. CDR3 length: 16 amino acids. CDR3 sequence reads: CASSQLGAQVTDTQYF. CDR3 in DNA: TGTGCCAGCAGCCAGCTGGGGGCCCAGGTCACAGATACGCAGTATTTT.

The CDR3 loop reads CASSRDRQIPNEKLFF. As DNA, the CDR3 is TGTGCCAGCAGCCGGGACAGACAAATTCCTAATGAAAAACTGTTTTTT. The chain employs TRBV2 and TRBJ1-4, with 7 bases matching TRBD1. J was trimmed by 3 bases and V by 6 bases; bases with no gene match: 10. Germline CDR1 and CDR2: SNHLY and FYNNEI. The CDR3 is 16 amino acids. Using reference TRBV2 and TRBJ1-4 for the parts outside the CDR3, the full variable domain is EPEVTQTPSHQVTQMGQEVILRCVPISNHLYFYWYRQILGQKVEFLVSFYNNEISEKSEIFDDQFSVERPDGSNFTLKIRSTKLEDSAMYFCASSRDRQIPNEKLFFGSGTQLSVL.

V gene TRBV6-1 combines with J gene TRBJ1-1; D is possibly TRBD1 (6 bases). Germline V lookup: CDR1 MNHNS, CDR2 SASEGT. Trimming left V 11 bases short and J 9 bases short, with 19 bases between. This CDR3 spans 12 amino acids. Written as DNA, the CDR3 is TGTGCCGGGTCCGAGGGACATCTGAAAGCTTTCTTT. Amino acid sequence: CAGSEGHLKAFF.

The V gene is TRBV19, the J gene TRBJ2-3; 8 bases match TRBD1. The V and J ends lost 6 bases and 2 bases, in that order; junction bases with no gene match: 4. The CDR3 loop spans 14 amino acids. Germline V gives CDR1 LNHDA, CDR2 SQIVND (reference sequence). In DNA, the CDR3 is TGTGCCAGTAGCAGGACAGGGTCCACAGATACGCAGTATTTT. Its translation is CASSRTGSTDTQYF. The entire variable domain, with the rest obtained from reference TRBV19 and TRBJ2-3, is as follows: DGGITQSPKYLFRKEGQNVTLSCEQNLNHDAMYWYRQDPGQGLRLIYYSQIVNDFQKGDIAEGYSVSREKKESFPLTVTSAQKNPTAFYLCASSRTGSTDTQYFGPGTRLTVL.

The gene calls are TRBV2 and TRBJ1-5; D is perhaps TRBD1 (6 bases). This CDR3 has 15 residues. Germline lookup yields CDR1 SNHLY and CDR2 FYNNEI. The ends were cut back, 1 base at V and 5 bases at J, with 12 bases in the middle. The CDR3 region is CASSEGGQAYQPQHF. Written as DNA, the CDR3 is TGTGCCAGCAGTGAAGGGGGGCAAGCTTATCAGCCCCAGCATTTT.

The chain has TRBV10-3 and TRBJ2-1; TRBD2 matches 14 bases. The germline CDR1 and CDR2 sequences are ENHRY and SYGVKD. The CDR3 sequence is 16 residues long. J lost 8 bases, V lost 6 bases, and 9 bases had no gene match. This chain's CDR3 is CAIRAGLAGARDEQFF. Here the CDR3 DNA reads TGTGCCATCAGAGCGGGACTAGCGGGAGCGCGGGATGAGCAGTTCTTC.

V gene TRBV4-1 combines with J gene TRBJ1-3; no clear D. Germline lookup yields CDR1 MGHRA and CDR2 YSYEKL. The length of the CDR3 is 12 residues. V was trimmed by 4 bases and J by 4 bases, leaving 5 bases between them. CDR3 sequence: CASSLPGNTIYF. CDR3 DNA: TGCGCCAGCAGCCTCCCAGGAAACACCATATATTTT.

This sequence joins TRBV7-2 and TRBJ1-1; 8 nucleotides align to TRBD1. Per germline, CDR1 SGHTA and CDR2 FQGNSA. After removal of 2 bases from V and 3 bases from J, the junction contained 5 bases not matched to a gene. The CDR3 covers 15 residues. The CDR3 reads CASSLSQGVYTEAFF. The CDR3 region has the DNA TGTGCCAGCAGCTTATCACAGGGGGTCTACACTGAAGCTTTCTTT.

This clone occurred a few times. This chain uses TRBV4-2 with TRBJ1-2, with a tentative D call TRBD1 (5 bases). V was cut by 0 bases and J by 6 bases, with 11 bases left in between. Germline CDR1 LGHNA, CDR2 YNFKEQ. The CDR3 totals 14 residues. CDR3 bases: TGTGCCAGCAGCCAAGATTGGGCGACAGATGGCTACACCTTC. The encoded protein is CASSQDWATDGYTF.

This chain links TRBV5-1 with TRBJ1-2; 8 bases map to TRBD1. The CDR3 contains 15 residues. With V trimmed by 3 bases and J by 4 bases, 8 bases remained unmatched. Germline CDR1 reads SGHRS; CDR2 reads YFSETQ. The CDR3: CASSSDRGNSYGYTF. The DNA for the CDR3 is TGCGCCAGCAGCTCCGACAGGGGTAATAGCTATGGCTACACCTTC.

The chain is built from TRBV6-5 and TRBJ1-4; possibly TRBD1 for D (6 bases). CDR1 and CDR2 from the germline V gene are MNHEY and SVGAGI. The CDR3 consists of 14 residues. Trimming removed 4 bases at V and 7 bases at J, with 13 bases between. DNA of the CDR3: TGTGCCAGCAGTTCAACAGGGTTGACTGAAAAACTGTTTTTT. Residues: CASSSTGLTEKLFF.

The V gene is TRBV7-9, the J gene TRBJ1-1; weak D call: TRBD1 (6 bases). The germline V gene encodes CDR1 SEHNR and CDR2 FQNEAQ (reference sequence). The CDR3 runs 15 residues. The V end was cut by 6 bases, the J end by 0 bases, with 14 bases between. CDR3 residues: CASSPKGGMNTEAFF. CDR3 DNA sequence: TGTGCCAGCAGTCCTAAGGGGGGGATGAACACTGAAGCTTTCTTT.